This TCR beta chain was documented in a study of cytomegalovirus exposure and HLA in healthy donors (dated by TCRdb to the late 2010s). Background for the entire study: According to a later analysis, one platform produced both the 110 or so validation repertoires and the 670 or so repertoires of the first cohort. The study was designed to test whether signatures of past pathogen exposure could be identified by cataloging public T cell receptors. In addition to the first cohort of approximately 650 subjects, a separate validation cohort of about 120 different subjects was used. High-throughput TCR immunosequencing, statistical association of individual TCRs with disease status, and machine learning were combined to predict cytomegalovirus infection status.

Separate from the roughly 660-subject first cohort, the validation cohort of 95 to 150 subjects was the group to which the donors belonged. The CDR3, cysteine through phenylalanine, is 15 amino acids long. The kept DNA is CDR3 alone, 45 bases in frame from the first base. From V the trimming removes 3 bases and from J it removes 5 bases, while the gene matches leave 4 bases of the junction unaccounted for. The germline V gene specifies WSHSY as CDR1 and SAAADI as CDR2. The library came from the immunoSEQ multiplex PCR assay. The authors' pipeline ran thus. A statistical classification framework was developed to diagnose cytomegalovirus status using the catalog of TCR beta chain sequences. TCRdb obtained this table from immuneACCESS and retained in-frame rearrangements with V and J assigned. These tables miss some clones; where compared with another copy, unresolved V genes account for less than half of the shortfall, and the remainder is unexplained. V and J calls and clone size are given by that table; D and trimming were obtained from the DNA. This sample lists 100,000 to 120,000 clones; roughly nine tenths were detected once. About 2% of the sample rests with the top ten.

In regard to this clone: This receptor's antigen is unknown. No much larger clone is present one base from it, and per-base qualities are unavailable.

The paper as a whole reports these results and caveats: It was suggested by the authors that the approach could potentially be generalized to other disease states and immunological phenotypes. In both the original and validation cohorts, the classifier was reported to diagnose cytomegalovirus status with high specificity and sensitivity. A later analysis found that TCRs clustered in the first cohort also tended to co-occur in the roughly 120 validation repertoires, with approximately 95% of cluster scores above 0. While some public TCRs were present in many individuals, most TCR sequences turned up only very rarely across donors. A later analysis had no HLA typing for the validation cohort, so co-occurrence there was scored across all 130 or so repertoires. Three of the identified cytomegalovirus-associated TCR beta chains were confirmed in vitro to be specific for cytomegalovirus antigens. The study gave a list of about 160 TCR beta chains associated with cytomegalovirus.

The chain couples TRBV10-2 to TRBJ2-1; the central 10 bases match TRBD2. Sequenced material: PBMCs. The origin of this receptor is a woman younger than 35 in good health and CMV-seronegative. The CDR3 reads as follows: CASSDPSGGDNEQFF. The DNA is TGCGCCAGCAGTGACCCCAGCGGGGGGGACAATGAGCAGTTCTTC.